The 20 T cell receptor beta chains below all came from one sample that was sequenced in a study of beta chain features in type 1 diabetes. Every isolated RNA sample was fully reverse transcribed, so sequencing captured expressed TCRB transcripts. Method: immunoSEQ multiplex PCR; TCRdb's copy keeps in-frame clones and lacks some. This sample yields some 150,000 clones, of which over 9.5% are seen a single time; 1% to 1.5% belongs to the top ten. What was sequenced was naive CD4+ T cells from blood. These receptors were taken from a young man in good health.

The rearrangement joins TRBV6-5 to TRBJ1-4; 8 nucleotides line up with TRBD1. Trimming cost V 0 bases and J 8 bases; bases outside gene matches: 8. The CDR3 totals 16 residues. CDR1 and CDR2 from the germline V gene are MNHEY and SVGAGI. The CDR3 spells CASSYSPGTGSEKLFF. For the CDR3, the DNA is TGTGCCAGCAGTTACTCTCCCGGGACAGGAAGCGAAAAACTGTTTTTT.

This clone was seen a few times. The chain uses TRBV7-2 and TRBJ2-3, with TRBD2 as a possible D gene (5 bases). The CDR3 covers 15 residues. Trimming pared 4 bases from V and 5 bases from J, leaving 16 bases between. The germline V gene encodes CDR1 SGHTA and CDR2 FQGNSA. The CDR3 DNA follows: TGTGCCAGCAGCTCACTCGGAGGATACGGAGATACGCAGTATTTT. Its translation is CASSSLGGYGDTQYF.

DNA for the CDR3: TGTGCCAGCAGTCGATCCCCGGGACAGGGTGTAACGTATTCACCCCTCCACTTT. Protein sequence: CASSRSPGQGVTYSPLHF. The chain employs TRBV11-1 and TRBJ1-6; 9 nucleotides agree with TRBD1. Germline V lookup: CDR1 SGHAT, CDR2 FQDESV (reference sequence). V shed 6 bases, J shed 8 bases, and the junction held 17 bases outside the gene matches. The CDR3 length is 18 residues.

The J gene is TRBJ2-7, the V gene TRBV2; 8 nucleotides match TRBD2. The CDR3 length is 14 residues. Germline V gene data show CDR1 as SNHLY and CDR2 as FYNNEI. V gave up 2 bases and J gave up 2 bases; unmatched junction bases: 2. The CDR3 spells CASSESGLAYEQYF. In DNA, the CDR3 is TGTGCCAGCAGTGAATCGGGACTAGCCTACGAGCAGTACTTC. Based on the CDR3 plus reference TRBV2 and TRBJ2-7, the full variable domain is EPEVTQTPSHQVTQMGQEVILRCVPISNHLYFYWYRQILGQKVEFLVSFYNNEISEKSEIFDDQFSVERPDGSNFTLKIRSTKLEDSAMYFCASSESGLAYEQYFGPGTRLTVT.

This clone came up many times. The chain links TRBV9 to TRBJ2-2; D possibly corresponds to TRBD1 (6 bases). CDR3 length: 14 residues. V shed 0 bases and J shed 6 bases, with 9 bases lying between them. CDR1 is SGDLS, CDR2 YYNGEE, per germline. This chain's CDR3 is CASSVVGASGELFF. The CDR3, as DNA: TGTGCCAGCAGCGTAGTGGGGGCATCCGGGGAGCTGTTTTTT.

This clone was detected a few times. The chain links TRBV30 to TRBJ1-4; a weak D match, TRBD1 (5 bases). Trimming cost V 5 bases and J 5 bases, with 12 bases left between them. Germline loops: CDR1 GTSNPN, CDR2 SVGIG (reference sequence). This CDR3 region has 13 residues. The CDR3 nucleotides read TGTGCCTGGGGTAGACAGCTAAATGAAAAACTGTTTTTT. Residues: CAWGRQLNEKLFF.

This clone showed up many times. The gene calls are TRBV7-9 and TRBJ1-2; D not certain. The CDR3 has 16 amino acids. V gave up 0 bases and J gave up 0 bases, with 11 bases separating them. The germline V gene encodes CDR1 SEHNR and CDR2 FQNEAQ (reference sequence). The CDR3 region has the DNA TGTGCCAGCAGCTTAGCGCTTAGACTTACTAACTATGGCTACACCTTC. Translating it yields CASSLALRLTNYGYTF. The full variable domain, its missing parts supplied by reference TRBV7-9 and TRBJ1-2, is DTGVSQNPRHKITKRGQNVTFRCDPISEHNRLYWYRQTLGQGPEFLTYFQNEAQLEKSRLLSDRFSAERPKGSFSTLEIQRTEQGDSAMYLCASSLALRLTNYGYTFGSGTRLTVV.

This clone was detected a few times. V is TRBV6-5 and J is TRBJ2-3, with D uncertain. Germline V gives CDR1 MNHEY, CDR2 SVGAGI. The CDR3 is made up of 10 amino acids. V gave up 7 bases and J gave up 6 bases, with 5 bases separating them. The CDR3 sequence: CASTSDTQYF. Written as DNA, the CDR3 is TGTGCCAGCACGAGTGATACGCAGTATTTT.

This clone was seen a handful of times. The chain employs TRBV4-2 and TRBJ2-1, with 11 bases lining up with TRBD2. Per germline, CDR1 LGHNA and CDR2 YNFKEQ. Germline trimming cut 1 base from V and 8 bases from J; bases unmatched to any gene: 7. This CDR3 contains 16 residues. DNA for the CDR3: TGTGCCAGCAGCCAAGGTAGCGGGGGGGCCATCGATGAGCAGTTCTTC. Amino acids: CASSQGSGGAIDEQFF.

This clone appeared many times. The genes are TRBV20-1 and TRBJ2-7; D gene unclear. Between the trimmed V and J ends, which lost 7 bases and 2 bases, there was a span of 9 bases. The length of the CDR3 is 11 residues. The germline V gene encodes CDR1 DFQATT and CDR2 SNEGSKA (reference sequence). CDR3 amino acids: CSGAQTYEQYF. In DNA form, the CDR3 reads TGCAGTGGGGCACAAACCTACGAGCAGTACTTC.

This clone was seen more than once but under ten times. V and J are TRBV28 and TRBJ1-5, with 10 bases identical to TRBD1. This CDR3 comprises 15 residues. In germline, CDR1 is MDHEN, CDR2 SYDVKM. After removal of 3 bases from V and 4 bases from J, the junction contained 3 bases not matched to a gene. This CDR3 reads CASSFGTGDNQPQHF. As DNA, the CDR3 is TGTGCCAGCAGTTTCGGGACAGGGGATAATCAGCCCCAGCATTTT. Full variable domain (outside the CDR3, taken from reference TRBV28 and TRBJ1-5): DVKVTQSSRYLVKRTGEKVFLECVQDMDHENMFWYRQDPGLGLRLIYFSYDVKMKEKGDIPEGYSVSREKKERFSLILESASTNQTSMYLCASSFGTGDNQPQHFGDGTRLSIL.

The V gene is TRBV10-3, the J gene TRBJ2-2; a possible D gene is TRBD2 (6 bases). The CDR3 length is 17 residues. CDR1 is ENHRY, CDR2 SYGVKD, per germline. Trimming shortened V by 4 bases and J by 3 bases, and 18 bases separated the two germline ends. CDR3 region: CAISAPGLEPYTGELFF. CDR3 DNA: TGTGCCATCAGTGCCCCGGGACTGGAGCCATACACCGGGGAGCTGTTTTTT.

This clone turned up a few times. This rearrangement joins TRBV10-1 to TRBJ1-2; D gene unclear. Trimming cost V 4 bases and J 6 bases, with 15 bases left between them. The length of the CDR3 is 14 residues. Germline V gene lookup returns CDR1 WNHNN and CDR2 SYGVQD (reference sequence). CDR3 protein: CASSVSVEVDGYTF. CDR3 in DNA: TGCGCCAGCAGTGTCTCGGTTGAGGTCGATGGCTACACCTTC.

The rearrangement uses TRBV6-5 and TRBJ2-7; 8 bases fit TRBD1. J gave up 7 bases and V 6 bases, and 2 bases lay outside the gene matches. CDR3 length equals 11 residues. Germline assignment: CDR1 MNHEY and CDR2 SVGAGI. CDR3 coding DNA: TGTGCCAGCAGGACAGGGGATGAGCAGTACTTC. It encodes CASRTGDEQYF.

This clone turned up a few times. The chain combines TRBV10-3 with TRBJ2-3, with 7 bases identical to TRBD1. The germline gives CDR1 ENHRY, CDR2 SYGVKD. The V segment lost 6 bases and the J segment 1 base; nucleotides outside the gene matches: 4. This CDR3 has 14 amino acids. The CDR3 DNA reads as TGTGCCATCAGCCTGACAGGGCGCACAGATACGCAGTATTTT. Residues: CAISLTGRTDTQYF.

The chain has TRBV29-1 and TRBJ2-1; D might be TRBD2 (6 bases). The CDR3 totals 15 residues. Germline CDR1 is SQVTM and CDR2 is ANQGSEA. V lost 6 bases and J lost 3, with 18 bases in between. CDR3 DNA: TGCAGCGTGGGCTACCAGGCCGGGGGCTACAATGAGCAGTTCTTC. It translates to CSVGYQAGGYNEQFF.

The chain employs TRBV6-1 and TRBJ1-6, with TRBD1 as a possible D gene (6 bases). The CDR3 runs 14 residues. Per the germline V gene, CDR1 is MNHNS and CDR2 is SASEGT. Trimming stripped 5 bases from V and 7 bases from J, with 12 bases between. CDR3 in amino acids: CASSSDGQNSPLHF. The DNA of the CDR3 is TGTGCCAGCAGTTCGGACGGACAGAATTCACCCCTCCACTTT.

This clone was found a few times. The chain joins TRBV27 to TRBJ2-3, with 12 bases fitting TRBD2. Germline-derived CDR1 and CDR2 are MNHEY and SMNVEV (reference sequence). This CDR3 is 15 amino acids long. V was clipped by 6 bases and J by 2 bases; unmatched bases: 3. The CDR3 sequence: CASRPSGGVTDTQYF. The CDR3 DNA is TGTGCCAGCAGACCTAGCGGGGGGGTCACAGATACGCAGTATTTT.

V usage is TRBV2 and J usage is TRBJ2-1, with 7 bases that match TRBD2. Germline trimming cut 6 bases from V and 9 bases from J; bases unmatched to any gene: 14. CDR1 is SNHLY and CDR2 is FYNNEI in the germline V gene. The CDR3 totals 15 residues. Here the CDR3 reads CASRSVAGVFGEQFF. CDR3 nucleotide sequence: TGTGCCAGCAGAAGTGTAGCGGGCGTATTTGGTGAGCAGTTCTTC.

This clone has at least ten counts. The CDR3 is CAILGTGPHYEQYF. CDR3 nucleotides: TGTGCCATCCTGGGAACAGGGCCCCACTACGAGCAGTACTTC. This chain links TRBV10-3 with TRBJ2-7; D perhaps matches TRBD1 (6 bases). Trimming cost V 8 bases and J 3 bases, with 17 bases left between them. CDR1 is ENHRY and CDR2 is SYGVKD in the germline V gene. CDR3 length: 14 residues.